This T cell receptor (beta chain) was sequenced for a study of T cell changes during pregnancy in multiple sclerosis. This table comes from immunoSEQ multiplex PCR, and its TCRdb copy is limited to in-frame clones, with some not included. The data hold just over 35,000 clones, with roughly 93% observed a single time. The V and J ends lost 4 bases and 5 bases, in that order; junction bases with no gene match: 6. Germline CDR1 reads SGDLS; CDR2 reads YYNGEE. The CDR3 runs 16 residues. This receptor was identified in a female donor with multiple sclerosis, enrolled in a pregnancy study. V and J are TRBV9 and TRBJ2-3; TRBD2 matches at 14 bases. The specimen was CD4+ T cells from peripheral blood mononuclear cells, collected in the first trimester of pregnancy. The CDR3 region is CASSTPGLAGVDTQYF. CDR3 bases: TGTGCCAGCAGCACCCCGGGACTAGCGGGAGTAGATACGCAGTATTTT.